Listed below are T cell receptor beta chains from one sample, sequenced in a study of PD-1 blockade in classical Hodgkin lymphoma. Assay: immunoSEQ multiplex PCR; the TCRdb copy retains only in-frame clones and omits some. This table has around 25,000 clones, roughly 62% appearing once. The sample was peripheral blood mononuclear cells (PBMCs), taken before the second cycle of nivolumab. These receptors originate from a human donor with classical Hodgkin lymphoma. The CDR3 runs from the conserved cysteine through the conserved F or W. The order of the fields is D gene, J gene, V gene, clone size, CDR3 DNA, CDR3 protein. A D gene is named only where the DNA matches it firmly. Rows give clone size only sometimes, using once, few, many, or a class for an expanded clone.

>TRBD1|TRBJ2-7|TRBV7-2|.
TGTGCCAGCAGCTTGGGGACAGGGAAGTCCGTGGAGCAGTACTTC
CASSLGTGKSVEQYF
>TRBD2|TRBJ2-5|TRBV7-2|few
TGTGCCAGCAGCCGCGTGAATCCTAGCGGAAGCGGGTCCCAAGAGACCCAGTACTTC
CASSRVNPSGSGSQETQYF
>TRBD1|TRBJ2-7|TRBV10-3|once
TGTGCCATCAGACGAGGACAGGGGAACTACGAGCAGTACTTC
CAIRRGQGNYEQYF
>.|TRBJ2-7|TRBV28|many
TGTGCCAGCAGCCCAATCCGCGGGGCCAGGCACGAGCAGTACTTC
CASSPIRGARHEQYF
>.|TRBJ1-2|TRBV19|.
TGTGCCAGTAGTATAACGGCATATGGCTACACCTTC
CASSITAYGYTF
>TRBD1|TRBJ2-1|TRBV7-6|.
TGTGCCAGCAGCTCACCCGACAGGGCCTACAATGAGCAGTTCTTC
CASSSPDRAYNEQFF
>TRBD2|TRBJ2-2|TRBV15|.
TGTGCCACCAGCAGAGATATAGCGGGAGGCACCGGGGAGCTGTTTTTT
CATSRDIAGGTGELFF
>.|TRBJ2-7|TRBV29-1|.
TGCAGCGTTGAACTAAGCTACGAGCAGTACTTC
CSVELSYEQYF
>TRBD2|TRBJ2-3|TRBV5-6|.
TGTGCCAGCAGCCCCTGGACTAGCGGGGGACGGGATACGCAGTATTTT
CASSPWTSGGRDTQYF
>.|TRBJ1-2|TRBV6-5|.
TGTGCCAGCAGGGAAGGGGACTATGGCTACACCTTC
CASREGDYGYTF
>.|TRBJ2-5|TRBV30|.
TGTGCCTGGAGAACCGGGGCCCGGGAGACCCAGTACTTC
CAWRTGARETQYF
>.|TRBJ1-1|TRBV7-9|few
TGTGCCAGCAGCCGACGGAACACTGAAGCTTTCTTT
CASSRRNTEAFF
>TRBD1|TRBJ1-4|TRBV28|.
TGTGCCAGCAGTTTTCCCGGGACAGGGGGCTGGAAACTGTTTTTT
CASSFPGTGGWKLFF
>TRBD1|TRBJ1-2|TRBV29-1|.
TGCAGCGTTGAGGACAGGTGGAACTATGGCTACACCTTC
CSVEDRWNYGYTF
>TRBD2|TRBJ2-7|TRBV7-9|.
TGTGCCAGCAGCGATTCGGGAGGGTCCCACGAGCAGTACTTC
CASSDSGGSHEQYF
>.|TRBJ2-7|TRBV28|.
TGTGCCAGCAGTTTATTCGGGACCCGGTCGGAGCAGTACTTC
CASSLFGTRSEQYF
>.|TRBJ1-4|TRBV6-5|.
TGTGCCAGCAGTTACTCGGGGGGCCCTAATGAAAAACTGTTTTTT
CASSYSGGPNEKLFF
>TRBD2|TRBJ2-1|TRBV9|once
TGTGCCAGCAACGCGGGGGGCGTTGAGCAGTTCTTC
CASNAGGVEQFF
>.|TRBJ2-5|TRBV28|few
TGTGCCAGCATAGGCAATTCCCAAGAGACCCAGTACTTC
CASIGNSQETQYF
>.|TRBJ2-1|TRBV28|.
TGTGCCAGCAGTAGACTTTACAATGAGCAGTTCTTC
CASSRLYNEQFF
>TRBD2|TRBJ2-7|TRBV19|.
TGTGCCAGTAGTGTACTAGCGGGAGCTCTCGAGCAGTACTTC
CASSVLAGALEQYF
>TRBD1|TRBJ2-7|TRBV5-6|few
TGTGCCAGCAGCTGGGGGACAGGGTATGGAGAGCAGTACTTC
CASSWGTGYGEQYF
>.|TRBJ1-1|TRBV7-9|few
TGTGCCAGCAGCTTAGACGGGGCCGGGGACACTGAAGCTTTCTTT
CASSLDGAGDTEAFF
>.|TRBJ1-2|TRBV7-9|.
TGTGCCAGCAGGCTGCTGGAGGGGGTGATTAACTATGGCTACACCTTC
CASRLLEGVINYGYTF
>TRBD2|TRBJ2-3|TRBV6-6|.
TGTGCCAGCAGCCGGACTAGCCCATCTAGCACAGATACGCAGTATTTT
CASSRTSPSSTDTQYF
>.|TRBJ1-6|TRBV27|.
TGTGCCAGCAGGTACAGGATCGGTGGGTATAATTCACCCCTCCACTTT
CASRYRIGGYNSPLHF
>TRBD2|TRBJ2-1|TRBV28|.
TGTGCCAGCAGCTCCCCCAGCGGGAGGTCCTACAATGAGCAGTTCTTC
CASSSPSGRSYNEQFF
>.|TRBJ2-1|TRBV6-5|.
TGTGCCAGCAGTTACGCGCGGTTGGGGGGTTACAATGAGCAGTTCTTC
CASSYARLGGYNEQFF
>.|TRBJ2-7|TRBV7-6|.
TGTGCCAGCAGCCCCCTATATGAGGAGCAGTACTTC
CASSPLYEEQYF
>TRBD1|TRBJ2-7|TRBV6-5|.
TGTGCCAGCAGCCCACTGGACAGGAAATACGAGCAGTACTTC
CASSPLDRKYEQYF
>.|TRBJ1-2|TRBV7-9|.
TGTGCCAGCAGCTTACTGGGGCCGACTTGGACAGCCCTATTTGGCTACACCTTC
CASSLLGPTWTALFGYTF
>TRBD2|TRBJ2-5|TRBV5-1|.
TGCGCCAGCAGCAAAGAACGGGGGGGTGGAGAGACCCAGTACTTC
CASSKERGGGETQYF
>.|TRBJ1-2|TRBV7-2|.
TGTGCCAGCAGCTTAAGGCCACTACCTAACTATGGCTACACCTTC
CASSLRPLPNYGYTF
>TRBD1|TRBJ1-1|TRBV5-4|.
TGTGCCAGCAGCGCACACAGGGGCGTGAACACTGAAGCTTTCTTT
CASSAHRGVNTEAFF
>TRBD1|TRBJ2-5|TRBV2|.
TGTGCCAGCCTAGACAGGGGGCGAGAGACCCAGTACTTC
CASLDRGRETQYF
>.|TRBJ2-3|TRBV5-1|.
TGCGCCAGCTTCAATAGAGGGCAAAGCACAGATACGCAGTATTTT
CASFNRGQSTDTQYF
>.|TRBJ2-6|TRBV11-3|.
TGTGCCAGCAGCTTAGGAGGGCCCGGGGCCAACGTCCTGACTTTC
CASSLGGPGANVLTF
>.|TRBJ2-5|TRBV5-4|.
TGTGCCAGCAGCTTGGTGGCGACTGGAGAGACCCAGTACTTC
CASSLVATGETQYF
>TRBD1|TRBJ2-7|TRBV30|.
TGTGCCTGGAACAGGGGCGATTCCTACGAGCAGTACTTC
CAWNRGDSYEQYF
>.|TRBJ2-1|TRBV10-3|.
TGTGCCATCAGCCGTGGGGGGAGTGAGCAGTTCTTC
CAISRGGSEQFF
>TRBD2|TRBJ2-3|TRBV5-4|.
TGTGCCAGCAGCTTGGGCGGCGGGGGGAGGGCAGATACGCAGTATTTT
CASSLGGGGRADTQYF